This T cell receptor beta chain was recorded in a study of blood T cells in healthy people across ages. Study-level results: Strong correlation was found linking TCR beta diversity to naive T cell percentage. Calculation of diversity from one million T cells yielded estimates considered to be underestimates.

Then a second PCR, running about 7 to 11 cycles, was carried out with a sample-barcoded 5' primer and a J-beta primer mix. Sequencing of every sample gave 2.5 million or more CDR3-containing paired-end reads. TCRdb ran MiXCR on the 5' RACE reads and lists one entry per CDR3 protein. The sample yields approximately 1.5 million distinct CDR3 sequences, approximately 43% seen once. A word on this clonotype: As yet, its antigen is unknown.

Germline CDR1 SGHNT, CDR2 YYREEE (reference sequence). The CDR3 loop spans 14 amino acids. The V and J ends lost 5 bases and 1 base respectively, with 12 bases between them. The study recruited healthy Caucasian donors from Russia who were aged roughly 6 to 95. The sequence was collected from a woman under 30 in good health. This chain links TRBV5-4 with TRBJ1-1, with D possibly TRBD1 on 6 matching bases. Material for sequencing was blood. The CDR3 loop is CASRLQGGNTEAFF. The CDR3 DNA sequence: TGTGCCAGCAGGTTACAGGGAGGGAACACTGAAGCTTTCTTT.